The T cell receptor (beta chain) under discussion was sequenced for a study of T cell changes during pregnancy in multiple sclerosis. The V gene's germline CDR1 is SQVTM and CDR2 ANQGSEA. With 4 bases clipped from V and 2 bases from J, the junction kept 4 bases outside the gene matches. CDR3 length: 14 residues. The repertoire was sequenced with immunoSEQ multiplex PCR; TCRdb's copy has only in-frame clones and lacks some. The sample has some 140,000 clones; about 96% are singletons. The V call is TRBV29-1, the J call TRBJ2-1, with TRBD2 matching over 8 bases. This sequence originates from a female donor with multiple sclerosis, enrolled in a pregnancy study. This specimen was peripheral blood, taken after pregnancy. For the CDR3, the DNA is TGCAGCGTTGTTGGGACTAGTGCCTACAATGAGCAGTTCTTC. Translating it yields CSVVGTSAYNEQFF.